This T cell receptor (beta chain) was documented in a study of T-cell memory formation after mild COVID-19. The ends lost 4 bases at V and 6 bases at J; junction bases unmatched: 1. This CDR3 is 12 amino acids long. Germline assignment: CDR1 SGHRS and CDR2 YFSETQ. In its sample, this clonotype was seen many times. After 5'RACE with constant-segment primers, TCR alpha and TCR beta cDNA libraries carrying sample barcodes and UMIs were obtained. From the 5' RACE reads, TCRdb called clonotypes with MiXCR, one entry per CDR3 protein. The table has 400,000 to 550,000 distinct CDR3 sequences, around a quarter seen once; the top ten hold about an eighth.

What was sequenced was PBMCs or a T cell subset sorted from them (not recorded which). This TCR derives from an adult woman who had mild COVID-19 (a few samples of this study predate the infection). Cell type and time point are not known. V and J are TRBV5-1 and TRBJ2-3; 8 bases are shared with TRBD2. In nucleotides, the CDR3 is TGCGCCAGCAGCACGGGAGGGGATACGCAGTATTTT. Its protein is CASSTGGDTQYF.